Sequencing of this T cell receptor beta chain was carried out in a study of T cells in Graves' hyperthyroidism and ophthalmopathy. Points from the study as a whole: Blood also showed most of the thyroid clonotypes that were expanded above 0.001.

Looked up from germline, CDR1 is PRHDT and CDR2 is FYEKMQ (reference sequence). There are 14 residues in the CDR3. V lost 2 bases and J 7 bases, leaving 12 bases between the germline ends. This clonotype occurred a few times. The target antigen is unknown. Thyroid ultrasound, orbital computed tomography, clinical symptoms, and serum thyroxine and TRAb underpinned diagnoses. The TCR beta CDR3 regions underwent amplification using RNA transcripts as the source. TCR CDR3 underwent first-round RT-PCR with the HTBI primer set. TCRdb re-analysed the multiplex PCR reads in MiXCR, keeping a single row per CDR3 protein. The repertoire holds over 650,000 distinct CDR3 sequences, with 16% as singletons.

The J gene is TRBJ2-1, the V gene TRBV13; no clear D. What was sequenced was blood. This TCR came from a man aged 18 to 29 with Graves' hyperthyroidism. The CDR3 bases are TGTGCCAGCAGCTTAAGTCGGAGACTTAATGAGCAGTTCTTC. Its translation is CASSLSRRLNEQFF.